The sequence of this TCR beta chain was determined in a study of a mutant IDH1 vaccine in newly diagnosed glioma. Study-wide context: Treated patients were roughly 62% male, around 38% female, mean age roughly 39 years. Week 47 marked visit V13, whereas week 35 marked visit V12.

The table came from immunoSEQ multiplex PCR; TCRdb's copy has only in-frame clones and leaves some out. Of about 90,000 clones listed, just under 90% are singletons. Germline loops: CDR1 MDHEN, CDR2 SYDVKM. The CDR3 sequence is 17 residues long. With 2 bases clipped from V and 7 bases from J, the junction kept 14 bases outside the gene matches. Time point meaning: week 47, end of study. Vaccine doses each comprised 300 ug of mutant IDH1 20-mer peptide, with topical imiquimod. New WHO grade 3 or 4 astrocytomas that were IDH1-mutant and ATRX-lost had been found in donors. A remark on this clone: Its antigen is still unknown.

The source material was PBMCs, sampled from a glioma patient whose treatment included an IDH1 peptide vaccine. The clonotype was recovered from a woman between 45 and 60 years old with glioma. V and J are TRBV28 and TRBJ2-1; 7 bases agree with TRBD2. CDR3 region: CASSLTGGGSAGNEQFF. Here the CDR3 DNA reads TGTGCCAGCAGTTTAACCGGTGGCGGGAGCGCGGGTAATGAGCAGTTCTTC.